The clone carrying this T cell receptor (beta chain) was observed many times. Its antigen is not identified. The data are from a study of glioma-infiltrating T cells. Overall study findings and caveats: Non-neoplastic patients had below-expected tissue-blood divergence, while all gliomas exceeded expectation.

V was clipped by 3 bases and J by 2 bases, with 12 bases between them. CDR3 size: 15 residues. The germline V gene encodes CDR1 KGHDR and CDR2 SFDVKD. The iRepertoire nested amplicon-rescue multiplex PCR amplified TCR alpha and beta CDR3s from RNA. For one-step reverse transcription and amplification, roughly 85-450 ng of tissue mRNA or PBMC total RNA was used. TCRdb re-called the multiplex PCR reads through MiXCR, storing one row per CDR3 protein. The data contain approximately 110,000 distinct CDR3 sequences, roughly 24% of them singletons. Sequencing input: glioma tissue, nonneoplastic brain tissue, or PBMCs (not recorded which). This chain joins TRBV24-1 and TRBJ2-5; tentatively, D is TRBD2 (5 bases). The source is a human donor with low-grade glioma or glioblastoma, undergoing nonglioma brain surgery, or in good health (not recorded which). DNA for the CDR3: TGTGCCACCAGTGATGGGAAGTCGGGGCAAGAGACCCAGTACTTC. This encodes CATSDGKSGQETQYF.